Detailed here is one TCR beta chain. Its antigen is not known. This cohort consisted of healthy bone marrow donors. These donors counted as nominally healthy when sampled, but unrecorded immune exposures were likely. The data originate from a study of cytomegalovirus exposure and HLA in healthy donors. Overall study results and limits: From TCR beta sequences, most subjects' HLA-A and HLA-B alleles were reportedly predicted accurately. According to the study, 160 or so TCR beta chains were cytomegalovirus-associated.

The primer mix had 60 Vbeta and 13 Jbeta primers. Measured with immunoSEQ multiplex PCR; TCRdb has only the in-frame clones, and not every one. Its table records fewer than 150,000 clones. Germline CDR1 SGHDN, CDR2 FVKESK. Trimming took off 1 base at V and 4 bases at J, with 7 bases between the two ends. The CDR3 is 13 amino acids. The clonotype comes from a man aged 35 to 55 in good health and CMV-seronegative. The chain combines TRBV14 with TRBJ1-2; the D is unclear. Sequenced: PBMCs. The CDR3 loop reads CASSQGQFYGYTF. CDR3 in DNA: TGTGCCAGCAGCCAAGGCCAGTTCTATGGCTACACCTTC.